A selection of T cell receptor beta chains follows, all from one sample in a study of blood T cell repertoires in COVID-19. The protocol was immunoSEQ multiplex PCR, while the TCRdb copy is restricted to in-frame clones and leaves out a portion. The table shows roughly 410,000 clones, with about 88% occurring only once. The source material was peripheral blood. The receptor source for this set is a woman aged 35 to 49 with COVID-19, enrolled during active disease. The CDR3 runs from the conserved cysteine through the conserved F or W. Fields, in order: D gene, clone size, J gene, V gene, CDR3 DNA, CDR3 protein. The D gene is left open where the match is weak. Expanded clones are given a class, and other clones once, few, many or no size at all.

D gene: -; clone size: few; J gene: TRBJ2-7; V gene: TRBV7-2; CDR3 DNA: TGTGCCAGCAGCCCCCTTCCGCGGGTCGGCGAGCAGTACTTC; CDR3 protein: CASSPLPRVGEQYF
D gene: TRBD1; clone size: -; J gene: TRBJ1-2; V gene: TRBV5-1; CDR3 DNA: TGCGCCAGCAGCTTGGAACTCCAGGGGGATGGCTACACCTTC; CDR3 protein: CASSLELQGDGYTF
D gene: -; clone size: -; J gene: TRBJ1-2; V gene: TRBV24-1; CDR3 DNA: TGTGCCACCAGTGATGGCTCTAACTATGGCTACACCTTC; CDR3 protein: CATSDGSNYGYTF
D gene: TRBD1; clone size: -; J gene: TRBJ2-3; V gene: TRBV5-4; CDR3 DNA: TGTGCCAGCAGTTTGGGACAGGGCTACACAGATACGCAGTATTTT; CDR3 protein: CASSLGQGYTDTQYF
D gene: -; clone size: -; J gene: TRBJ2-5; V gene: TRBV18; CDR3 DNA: TGTGCCAGCTCACCAATGGCACGACAAGAGACCCAGTACTTC; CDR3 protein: CASSPMARQETQYF
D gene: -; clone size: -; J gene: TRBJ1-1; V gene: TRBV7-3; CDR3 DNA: TGTGCCAGCAGCTTAGGGGGCATAGGGAATGAAGCTTTCTTT; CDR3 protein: CASSLGGIGNEAFF
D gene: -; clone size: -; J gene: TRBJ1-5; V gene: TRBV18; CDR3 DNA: TGTGCCAGCTCATCAGGGCCCAATCAGCCCCAGCATTTT; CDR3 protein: CASSSGPNQPQHF
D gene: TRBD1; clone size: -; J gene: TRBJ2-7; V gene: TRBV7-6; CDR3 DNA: TGTGCCAGCAGCATTGGGACAGGGGGCAGCAGCTACGAGCAGTACTTC; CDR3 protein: CASSIGTGGSSYEQYF
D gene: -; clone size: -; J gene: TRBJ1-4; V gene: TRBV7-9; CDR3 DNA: TGTGCCAGCAGCTTAGGGACAGCCAATAATGAAAAACTGTTTTTT; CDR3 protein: CASSLGTANNEKLFF
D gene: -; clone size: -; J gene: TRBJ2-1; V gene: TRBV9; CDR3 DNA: TGTGCCAGTGGGAGGGGGTCCTTGAGCAATGAGCAGTTCTTC; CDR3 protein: CASGRGSLSNEQFF
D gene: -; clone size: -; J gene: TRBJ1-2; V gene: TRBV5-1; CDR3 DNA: TGCGCCAGCAGCTCCCAGCAGGGCTATGGCTACACCTTC; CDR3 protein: CASSSQQGYGYTF
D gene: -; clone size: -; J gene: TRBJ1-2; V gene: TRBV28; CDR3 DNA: TGTGCCAGCGGGGCTCCCAGGGTTGCCCCTGGCTACACCTTC; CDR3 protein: CASGAPRVAPGYTF
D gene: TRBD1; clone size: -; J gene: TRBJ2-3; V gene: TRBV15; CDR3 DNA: TGTGCCACCAGCAGAACCGGGACAGGGTTAGATACGCAGTATTTT; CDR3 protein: CATSRTGTGLDTQYF
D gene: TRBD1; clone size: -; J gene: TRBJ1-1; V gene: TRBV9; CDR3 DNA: TGTGCCAGCAGCCCCGGGACAGGGAGGCCCACTGAAGCTTTCTTT; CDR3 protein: CASSPGTGRPTEAFF
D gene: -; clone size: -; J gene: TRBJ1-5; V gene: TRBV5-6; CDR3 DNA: TGTGCCAGCAGCTTGGCTGGCCCCAATCAGCCCCAGCATTTT; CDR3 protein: CASSLAGPNQPQHF
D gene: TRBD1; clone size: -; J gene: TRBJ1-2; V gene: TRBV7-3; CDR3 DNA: TGTGCCAGCAGCTTAGGCCCCCCGACCCCGGACAGGGGCTATGGCTACACCTTC; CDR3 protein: CASSLGPPTPDRGYGYTF
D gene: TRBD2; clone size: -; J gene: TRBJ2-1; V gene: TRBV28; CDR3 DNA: TGTGCCAGCAGCGGACTAGCGGAAAACTACAATGAGCAGTTCTTC; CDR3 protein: CASSGLAENYNEQFF
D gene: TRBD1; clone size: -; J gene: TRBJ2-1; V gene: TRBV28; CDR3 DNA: TGTGCCAGCAGCCCCAGACAGGGTGGGTGGGCCAATGAGCAGTTCTTC; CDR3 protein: CASSPRQGGWANEQFF
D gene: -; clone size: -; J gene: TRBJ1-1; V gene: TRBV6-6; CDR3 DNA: TGTGCCAGCAATGGGCCCCAGAACACTGAAGCTTTCTTT; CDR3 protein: CASNGPQNTEAFF
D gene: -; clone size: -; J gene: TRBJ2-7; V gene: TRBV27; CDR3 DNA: TGTGCCAGCAGTTTGAGGCAAACGGACTACGAGCAGTACTTC; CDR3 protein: CASSLRQTDYEQYF
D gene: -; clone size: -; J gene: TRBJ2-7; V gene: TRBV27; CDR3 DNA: TGTGCCAGCAGTTTAAGGGGCCAGGGGGGAAGCTACGAGCAGTACTTC; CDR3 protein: CASSLRGQGGSYEQYF
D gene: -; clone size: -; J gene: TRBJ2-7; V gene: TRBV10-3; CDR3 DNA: TGTGCCATCAGTGGAGGGCGCGAGCAGTACTTC; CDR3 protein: CAISGGREQYF
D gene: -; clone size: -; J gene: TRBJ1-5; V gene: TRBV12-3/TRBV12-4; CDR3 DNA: TGTGCCAGCAGACCGACAGAAAATCAGCCCCAGCATTTT; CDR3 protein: CASRPTENQPQHF
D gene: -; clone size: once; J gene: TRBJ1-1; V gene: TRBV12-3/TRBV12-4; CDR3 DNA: TGTGCCAGCAGTTGGGGCGCCGACACTGAAGCTTTCTTT; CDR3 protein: CASSWGADTEAFF
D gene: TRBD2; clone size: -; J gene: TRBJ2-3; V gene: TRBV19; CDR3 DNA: TGTGCCAGTACCGAGCGGGAACCAGATACGCAGTATTTT; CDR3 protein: CASTEREPDTQYF
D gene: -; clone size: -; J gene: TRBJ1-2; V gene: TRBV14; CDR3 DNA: TGTGCCAGCAGCCCGGGACTTTCCCTCGGGGTCTATGGCTACACCTTC; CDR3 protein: CASSPGLSLGVYGYTF
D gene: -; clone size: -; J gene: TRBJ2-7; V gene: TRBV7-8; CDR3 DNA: TGTGCCAGCAGCCTTGAAGGGGGGGCATGGGGATCCTACGAGCAGTACTTC; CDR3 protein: CASSLEGGAWGSYEQYF
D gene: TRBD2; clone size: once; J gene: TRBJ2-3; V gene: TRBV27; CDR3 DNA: TGTGCCAGCAGTCCAAACCCGGGGGGGCAGGGTACGCAGTATTTT; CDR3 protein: CASSPNPGGQGTQYF
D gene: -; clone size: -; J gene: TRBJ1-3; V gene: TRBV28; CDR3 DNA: TGTGCCAGCAGTTCGTATACAGGGAGCTCTGGAAACACCATATATTTT; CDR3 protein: CASSSYTGSSGNTIYF
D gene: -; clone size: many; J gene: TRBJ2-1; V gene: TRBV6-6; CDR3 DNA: TGTGCCAGCAGTTACTCTACTACTCGCAATGAGCAGTTCTTC; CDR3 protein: CASSYSTTRNEQFF
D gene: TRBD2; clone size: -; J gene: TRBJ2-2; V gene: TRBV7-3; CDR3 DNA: TGTGCCAGCAGCTTGGGGACTACCACCGGGGAGCTGTTTTTT; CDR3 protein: CASSLGTTTGELFF
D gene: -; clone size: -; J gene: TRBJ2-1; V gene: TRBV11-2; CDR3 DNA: TGTGCCAGCAGCCCCTCTCTCTGGAACAGCAATGAGCAGTTCTTC; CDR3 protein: CASSPSLWNSNEQFF
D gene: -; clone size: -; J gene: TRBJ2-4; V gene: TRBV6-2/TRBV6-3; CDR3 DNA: TGTGCCAGCAGTTACCCGGACAGAAAAAACATTCAGTACTTC; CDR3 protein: CASSYPDRKNIQYF
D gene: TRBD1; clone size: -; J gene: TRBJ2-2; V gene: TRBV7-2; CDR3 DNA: TGTGCCAGCAGCTGGGGACAGGGGAGGGGCGGGGAGCTGTTTTTT; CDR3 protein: CASSWGQGRGGELFF
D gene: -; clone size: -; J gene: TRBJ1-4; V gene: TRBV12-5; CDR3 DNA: TGTGCTAGTGGGAGGGACGGACTAAATGAAAAACTGTTTTTT; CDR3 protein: CASGRDGLNEKLFF
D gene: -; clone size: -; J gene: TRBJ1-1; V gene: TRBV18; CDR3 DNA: TGTGCCAGTTCCACCCCAGGGATTCGGACTGAAGCTTTCTTT; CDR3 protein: CASSTPGIRTEAFF
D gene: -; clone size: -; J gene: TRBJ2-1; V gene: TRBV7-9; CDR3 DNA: TGTGCCAGCAGCTTATATCCGGGACTCTCGTACAATGAGCAGTTCTTC; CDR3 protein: CASSLYPGLSYNEQFF
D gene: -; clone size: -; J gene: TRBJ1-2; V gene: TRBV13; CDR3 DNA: TGTGCCAGCAGCTTGAAGGAGACCAAGCGGGGCTACACCTTC; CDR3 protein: CASSLKETKRGYTF
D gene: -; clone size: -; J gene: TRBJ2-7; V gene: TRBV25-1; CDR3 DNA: TGTGCCAGCAGTCCAAAGGGGGGGACTACCTACTACGAGCAGTACTTC; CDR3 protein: CASSPKGGTTYYEQYF
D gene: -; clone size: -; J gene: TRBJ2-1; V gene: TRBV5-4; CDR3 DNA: TGTGCCAGCAGCTTACGAGGAGGGCCTCATGCCGATGAGCAGTTCTTC; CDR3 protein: CASSLRGGPHADEQFF
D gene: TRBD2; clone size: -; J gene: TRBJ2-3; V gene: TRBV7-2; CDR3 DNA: TGTGCCAGCAGCTTAGCGGGGGGGTACACAGATACGCAGTATTTT; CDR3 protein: CASSLAGGYTDTQYF
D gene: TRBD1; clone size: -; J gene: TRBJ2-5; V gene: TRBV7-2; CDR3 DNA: TGTGCCAGCAGCTCACCTGGACAGGGGAAAGAGACCCAGTACTTC; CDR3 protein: CASSSPGQGKETQYF
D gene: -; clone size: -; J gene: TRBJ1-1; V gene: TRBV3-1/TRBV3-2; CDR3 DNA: TGTGCCAGCAGCCAAGTCGACAGTGGAGCTTTCTTT; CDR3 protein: CASSQVDSGAFF
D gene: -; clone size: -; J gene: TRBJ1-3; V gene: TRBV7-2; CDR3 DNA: TGTGCCAGCAGCTCGGGACTTGGGGGAAACACCATATATTTT; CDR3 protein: CASSSGLGGNTIYF
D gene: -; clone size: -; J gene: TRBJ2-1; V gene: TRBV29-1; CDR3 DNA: TGCAGCGCCCGAGAGGGAGGAGTCTACAATGAGCAGTTCTTC; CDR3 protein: CSAREGGVYNEQFF
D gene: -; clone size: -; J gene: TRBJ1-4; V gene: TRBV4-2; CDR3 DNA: TGTGCCAGCAGCCAGGTGGCTGAAAAACTGTTTTTT; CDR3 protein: CASSQVAEKLFF
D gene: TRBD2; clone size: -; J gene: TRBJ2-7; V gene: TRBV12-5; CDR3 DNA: TGTGCTAGTGGTTTCGATTTAGGGCCTAGCGGGACGAGAAATACTTCCTACGAGCAGTACTTC; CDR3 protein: CASGFDLGPSGTRNTSYEQYF
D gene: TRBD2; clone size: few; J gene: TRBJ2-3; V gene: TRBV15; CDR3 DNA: TGTGCCACCAGCAGGGGACTAGCACCCACAGATACGCAGTATTTT; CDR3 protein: CATSRGLAPTDTQYF
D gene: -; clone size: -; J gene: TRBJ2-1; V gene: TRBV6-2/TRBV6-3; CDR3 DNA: TGTGCCAGCAGTTACGGTCAGGGAATTGCCAATGAGCAGTTCTTC; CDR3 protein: CASSYGQGIANEQFF
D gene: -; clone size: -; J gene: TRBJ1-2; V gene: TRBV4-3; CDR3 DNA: TGCGCCAGCAGCCAGGGTGGGGGGACTCACTATGGCTACACCTTC; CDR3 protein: CASSQGGGTHYGYTF
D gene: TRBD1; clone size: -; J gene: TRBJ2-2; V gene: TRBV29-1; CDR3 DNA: TGCAGCGTTCAGGACAGGGGGAACACCGGGGAGCTGTTTTTT; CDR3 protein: CSVQDRGNTGELFF
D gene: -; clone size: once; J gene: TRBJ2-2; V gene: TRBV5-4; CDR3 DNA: TGTGCCAGCAGTCTTCTGGGGGCAAGAGGCACCGGGGAGCTGTTTTTT; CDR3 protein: CASSLLGARGTGELFF
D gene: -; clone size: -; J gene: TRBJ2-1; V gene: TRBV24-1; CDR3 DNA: TGTGCCACCAGTGACCCCAGGACTGTGAACAATGAGCAGTTCTTC; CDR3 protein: CATSDPRTVNNEQFF
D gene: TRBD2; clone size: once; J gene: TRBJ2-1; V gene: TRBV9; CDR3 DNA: TGTGCCAGCAGCGTAGGACTAGCGGGGTACAATGAGCAGTTCTTC; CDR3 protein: CASSVGLAGYNEQFF